The 21 T cell receptor beta chains below all came from one sample that was sequenced in a study of T cells in women clearing cervical HPV infection (dated by TCRdb to the late 2010s). Libraries were prepared through the immunoSEQ multiplex PCR assay. In its TCRdb copy, this immuneACCESS table keeps in-frame sequences only and misses some clones. Where compared with another copy, unresolved V genes explain less than half of these, and the others have no known cause. This sample's table has entries for about 34,000 clones. Together, the top ten hold roughly 1.5% of the sample. Sequences were obtained from blood buffy coat. These receptors were collected from a woman aged 18 to 75 with a cervical HPV16 infection that either progressed to CIN3+ or cleared (not recorded which).

Note on this clone: The read finishes 3 residues shy of the CDR3 end, and the germline J gene is used to complete it. V and J are TRBV5-1 and TRBJ2-5; D unclear. The V end was cut by 4 bases, the J end by 5 bases, with 21 bases between. CDR1 is SGHRS and CDR2 is YFSETQ in the germline V gene. CDR3 length: 16 residues. The sequenced part of the CDR3 DNA is TGCGCCAGCAGCCCAGGATTGGCACCTCAAGGGGAGACC. It codes for CASSPGLAPQGET. The full CDR3 protein reads CASSPGLAPQGETQYF.

About this clone itself: Read sequence stops 3 residues before the CDR3 end, and the germline J gene provides the missing end. The genes are TRBV6-2 or TRBV6-3 and TRBJ2-3; 7 nucleotides agree with TRBD1. The CDR3 consists of 14 residues. CDR1 is MNHEY and CDR2 is SVGEGT in the germline V gene. Losses at the gene ends were 6 bases for V and 4 bases for J; bases not matched to a gene: 7. The CDR3 region is CASRQTGMADTQYF. CDR3 bases read: TGTGCCAGCAGGCAGACAGGGATGGCAGATACG.

As for this clone: The read is 3 residues too short to cover the CDR3 end, so that end is filled in from the germline J gene. The rearrangement joins TRBV2 to TRBJ1-1; D perhaps matches TRBD1 (5 bases). CDR3 length equals 15 residues. The germline V gene encodes CDR1 SNHLY and CDR2 FYNNEI. The V and J ends lost 5 bases and 2 bases respectively, with 15 bases between them. The covered CDR3 bases are TGTGCCAGCAGTCGGGCCGGGACTGGAAACACTGAA. Residues: CASSRAGTGNTE. In full, the CDR3 reads CASSRAGTGNTEAFF.

Turning to this clone: Coverage ceases 3 residues before the CDR3 finishes, and the germline J gene fills in the end. This rearrangement joins TRBV10-2 to TRBJ2-5; TRBD1 is a possible D gene (6 bases). Trimming removed 4 bases from V and 3 bases from J, with 15 bases in between. The CDR3 spans 15 residues. Germline CDR1 WSHSY, CDR2 SAAADI. The CDR3 bases that were read are TGCGCCAGCAGTGGCAGGGGCCAGTTAAAAGAGACC. This sequence encodes CASSGRGQLKET. The complete CDR3 sequence is CASSGRGQLKETQYF.

The CDR3 reads CASSQGGSNQPQHF. CDR3 DNA (partial): TGCGCCAGCAGCCAGGGGGGTAGCAATCAGCCC. The chain carries TRBV4-1 and TRBJ1-5; possible D gene TRBD1, 5 bases. The sequence runs out 3 residues before the end of the CDR3; the remainder is reconstructed from the germline J gene. The V end was cut by 3 bases, the J end by 0 bases, with 6 bases between. The CDR3 runs 14 residues. Germline V lookup: CDR1 MGHRA, CDR2 YSYEKL.

Note on this clone: The CDR3 end is not reached by the read, which stops 3 residues before it; the germline J gene fills it in. The chain employs TRBV19 and TRBJ2-5, with D possibly being TRBD1 (6 bases). V lost 8 bases and J lost 0, with 19 bases in between. The germline CDR1 and CDR2 sequences are LNHDA and SQIVND (reference sequence). This CDR3 is 16 amino acids long. The part of the CDR3 DNA that was read is TGTGCCAGTGCAACCCGGGACACATGGTACCAAGAGACC. This gives the protein CASATRDTWYQET. Given in full, the CDR3 is CASATRDTWYQETQYF.

With respect to this clone: The CDR3 end falls 3 residues outside the read, so it is completed with the germline J gene. The chain combines TRBV7-6 with TRBJ2-3; D is unresolved. CDR3 length: 15 amino acids. The germline V gene has CDR1 SGHVS and CDR2 FNYEAQ. The CDR3 here is CASSLTAYSNQPQYF. CDR3 DNA, as far as it was read: TGTGCCAGCAGCTTAACGGCATATAGCAATCAGCCG.

Notes on this clone: The CDR3 extends 3 residues past the end of the read, so its final part is completed from the germline J gene. This sequence joins TRBV5-1 and TRBJ2-3; perhaps TRBD2 as D (6 bases). The CDR3 contains 17 residues. V lost 5 bases to trimming and J lost 0 bases, with 19 bases between them. Germline CDR1 and CDR2: SGHRS and YFSETQ. CDR3 DNA, as far as it was read: TGCGCCAGCAGTGGCGGGGCCAGACGGGCCAGCACAGATACG. Its translation: CASSGGARRASTDT. The entire CDR3 protein is CASSGGARRASTDTQYF.

A word on this clone: The read gets to within 3 residues of the CDR3 end, and the germline J gene fills in the rest. This rearrangement joins TRBV10-1 to TRBJ2-2; 8 bases align to TRBD2. This CDR3 region has 15 residues. V lost 2 bases and J lost 2; bases outside the gene matches: 1. The V gene's germline CDR1 is WNHNN and CDR2 SYGVQD (reference sequence). CDR3 bases read: TGCGCCAGCAGTGAGCTAGCGGGTAACACCGGGGAG. Protein product: CASSELAGNTGE. The entire CDR3 protein is CASSELAGNTGELFF.

As concerns this clone: The read terminates 3 residues before the CDR3 end, so the remaining end is supplied by the germline J gene. V and J are TRBV6-2 or TRBV6-3 and TRBJ1-1; D might be TRBD1 (6 bases). In germline, CDR1 is MNHEY, CDR2 SVGEGT. There are 13 residues in the CDR3. V lost 6 bases and J lost 1, with 9 bases in between. The CDR3 DNA, read in part, is TGTGCCAGCAGACCGACAGGGAACACTGAA. Translation gives CASRPTGNTE. In full, the CDR3 reads CASRPTGNTEAFF.

To note about this clone: The read terminates 3 residues ahead of where the CDR3 ends, so the germline J gene completes it. The chain recombines TRBV5-4 with TRBJ1-4; D uncertain. Looked up from germline, CDR1 is SGHNT and CDR2 is YYREEE (reference sequence). The ends were cut back, 0 bases at V and 8 bases at J, with 11 bases in the middle. The CDR3 is 14 amino acids. The DNA read from the CDR3 is TGTGCCAGCAGCTTGGTAGGAGGCGGCGAAAAA. Residues: CASSLVGGGEK. The entire CDR3 sequence reads CASSLVGGGEKLFF. The full variable domain, with the rest looked up from reference TRBV5-4 and TRBJ1-4, is ETGVTQSPTHLIKTRGQQVTLRCSSQSGHNTVSWYQQALGQGPQFIFQYYREEENGRGNFPPRFSGLQFPNYSSELNVNALELDDSALYLCASSLVGGGEKLFFGSGTQLSVL.

To note about this clone: Sequencing ends 3 residues short of the CDR3 end; the germline J gene provides the rest. The genes are TRBV11-1 and TRBJ2-3, with TRBD2 matching 11 bases. This CDR3 has 15 residues. CDR1 is SGHAT, CDR2 FQDESV, per germline (reference sequence). V gave up 4 bases and J gave up 5 bases; unmatched junction bases: 5. The DNA read from the CDR3 is TGTGCCAGCAGCTCGGGACTAGCGGCGAAAGATACG. Its protein is CASSSGLAAKDT. From start to end, the CDR3 is CASSSGLAAKDTQYF.

As to this clone: Read coverage stops 3 residues before the CDR3 terminus; the germline J gene supplies the remainder. This chain links TRBV5-1 with TRBJ2-3, with TRBD1 matching over 7 bases. Per germline, CDR1 SGHRS and CDR2 YFSETQ. The CDR3 is 14 amino acids. The covered CDR3 bases are TGCGCCAGCAGCTTAGGGACAGCCCAAGAGACG. This codes for CASSLGTAQET. The CDR3 as a whole reads CASSLGTAQETQYF.

Turning to this clone: The read terminates 3 residues ahead of where the CDR3 ends, so the germline J gene completes it. This chain connects TRBV19 to TRBJ1-2; 10 bases are a match to TRBD1. CDR3 length: 13 residues. Germline V gives CDR1 LNHDA, CDR2 SQIVND (reference sequence). J lost 6 bases, V lost 6 bases, and 4 bases had no gene match. Partial CDR3 DNA: TGTGCCAGTAGGTTAGGGACAGGGGATGGC. Translated: CASRLGTGDG. The complete CDR3 protein is CASRLGTGDGYTF.

A word on this clone: The missing CDR3 end, 3 residues past where the read stops, is filled in from the germline J gene. This chain connects TRBV19 to TRBJ1-2; TRBD1 is a possible D gene (5 bases). The germline gives CDR1 LNHDA, CDR2 SQIVND (reference sequence). This CDR3 has 14 residues. CDR3 residues: CASSIWAGLYGYTF. CDR3 DNA (partial): TGTGCCAGTAGTATTTGGGCAGGGTTGTACGGC.

In regard to this clone: The read terminates 3 residues before the CDR3 end, so the remaining end is supplied by the germline J gene. The chain links TRBV19 to TRBJ1-4; D may be TRBD1 (6 bases). Germline V CDR1 and CDR2: LNHDA, SQIVND (reference sequence). This CDR3 has 18 residues. The CDR3 bases that were read are TGTGCCAGTAGTATGAGAGGGGGATCTCTCTCTGGGGCCAACGTA. The encoded protein is CASSMRGGSLSGANV. The full CDR3 protein is CASSMRGGSLSGANVLFF.

A remark on this clone: The CDR3 end is not reached by the read, which stops 3 residues before it; the germline J gene fills it in. The genes are TRBV6-1 and TRBJ1-2; D may be TRBD1 (5 bases). The germline gives CDR1 MNHNS, CDR2 SASEGT. The CDR3 is made up of 15 amino acids. CDR3: CASSEALLGGSGYTF. The part of the CDR3 DNA that was read is TGTGCCAGCAGTGAAGCGCTTCTCGGGGGAAGCGGC.

Regarding this clone: The read ends 3 residues shy of where the CDR3 ends; the end is completed using the germline J gene. J is TRBJ1-4 and V is TRBV5-1, with TRBD1 as a possible D gene (6 bases). There are 15 residues in the CDR3. Germline CDR1 is SGHRS and CDR2 is YFSETQ. V gave up 4 bases and J gave up 7 bases, with 17 bases separating them. CDR3 in amino acids: CASSVGTGGREKLFF. CDR3 bases read: TGCGCCAGCAGCGTAGGAACGGGGGGCCGTGAAAAA.

With regard to this clone: The CDR3 goes on 3 residues after the read ends, and that part is filled in from the germline J gene. The genes are TRBV5-1 and TRBJ1-2; TRBD1 is a possible D gene (6 bases). This CDR3 has 13 residues. In germline, CDR1 is SGHRS, CDR2 YFSETQ. CDR3 bases read: TGCGCCAGCAGCTTCACAGGGCTAGGAGGA. Translating gives CASSFTGLGG. The whole CDR3 is CASSFTGLGGYTF.

Of note for this clone: The CDR3 extends 3 residues past the end of the read, so its final part is completed from the germline J gene. The chain has TRBV7-6 and TRBJ2-3; D may be TRBD1 (6 bases). Germline V gives CDR1 SGHVS, CDR2 FNYEAQ. The CDR3 loop spans 15 amino acids. With 2 bases removed from V and 2 bases from J, the gap between germline ends came to 11 bases. The DNA read from the CDR3 is TGTGCCAGCAGCTTAAATCCAGGGGACACAGATACG. This encodes CASSLNPGDTDT. The whole CDR3 protein reads CASSLNPGDTDTQYF.

The CDR3 protein is CASSSQGSNQPQHF. The CDR3 bases that were read are TGTGCCAGCAGTTCCCAGGGGAGCAATCAGCCC. The chain is built from TRBV13 and TRBJ1-5, with D possibly being TRBD1 (6 bases). The read ends 3 residues early relative to the CDR3; the germline J gene fills the gap. Trimming stripped 6 bases from V and 1 base from J, with 10 bases between. Germline assignment: CDR1 PRHDT and CDR2 FYEKMQ (reference sequence). CDR3 length equals 14 residues.